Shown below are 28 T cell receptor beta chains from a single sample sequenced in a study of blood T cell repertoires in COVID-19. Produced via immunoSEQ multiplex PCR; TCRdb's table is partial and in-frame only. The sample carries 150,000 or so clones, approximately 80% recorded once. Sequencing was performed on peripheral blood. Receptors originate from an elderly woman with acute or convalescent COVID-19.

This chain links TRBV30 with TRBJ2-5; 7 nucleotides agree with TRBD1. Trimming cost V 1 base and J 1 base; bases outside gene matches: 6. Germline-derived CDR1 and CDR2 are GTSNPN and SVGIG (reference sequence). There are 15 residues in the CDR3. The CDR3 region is CAWSAGQRIQETQYF. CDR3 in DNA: TGTGCCTGGAGTGCGGGACAGAGAATCCAAGAGACCCAGTACTTC.

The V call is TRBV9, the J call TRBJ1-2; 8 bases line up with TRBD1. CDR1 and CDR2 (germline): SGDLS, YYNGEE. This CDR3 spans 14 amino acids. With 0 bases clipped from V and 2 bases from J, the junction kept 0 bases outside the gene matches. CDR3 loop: CASSVGQGNYGYTF. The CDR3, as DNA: TGTGCCAGCAGCGTAGGACAGGGGAACTATGGCTACACCTTC. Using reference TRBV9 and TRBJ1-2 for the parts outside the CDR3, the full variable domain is DSGVTQTPKHLITATGQRVTLRCSPRSGDLSVYWYQQSLDQGLQFLIQYYNGEERAKGNILERFSAQQFPDLHSELNLSSLELGDSALYFCASSVGQGNYGYTFGSGTRLTVV.

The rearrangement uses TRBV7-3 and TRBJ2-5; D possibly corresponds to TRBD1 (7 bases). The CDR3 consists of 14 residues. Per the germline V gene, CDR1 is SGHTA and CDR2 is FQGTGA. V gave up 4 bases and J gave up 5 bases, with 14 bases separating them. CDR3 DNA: TGTGCCAGCAGCTCACAGGGGAGGTACGAGACCCAGTACTTC. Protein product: CASSSQGRYETQYF.

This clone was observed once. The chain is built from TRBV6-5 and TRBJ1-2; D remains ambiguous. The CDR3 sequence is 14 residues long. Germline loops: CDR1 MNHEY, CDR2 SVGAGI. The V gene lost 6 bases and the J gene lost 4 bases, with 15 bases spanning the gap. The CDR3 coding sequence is TGTGCCAGCAGGACCCTAGACGTTTCCTATGGCTACACCTTC. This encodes CASRTLDVSYGYTF.

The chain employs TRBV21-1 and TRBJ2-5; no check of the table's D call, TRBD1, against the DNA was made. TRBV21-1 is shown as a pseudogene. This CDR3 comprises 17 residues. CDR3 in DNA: TGTGCCAGCAGCGTTGGAGTCAAAACAGGGGAAGGGGAGACCCAGTACTTC. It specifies CASSVGVKTGEGETQYF.

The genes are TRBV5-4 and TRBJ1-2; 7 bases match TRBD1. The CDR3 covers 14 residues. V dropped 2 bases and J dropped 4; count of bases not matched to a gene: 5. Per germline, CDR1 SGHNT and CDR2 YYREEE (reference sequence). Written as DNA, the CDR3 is TGTGCCAGCAGCTTCGGACAGGCCGTCTATGGCTACACCTTC. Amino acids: CASSFGQAVYGYTF.

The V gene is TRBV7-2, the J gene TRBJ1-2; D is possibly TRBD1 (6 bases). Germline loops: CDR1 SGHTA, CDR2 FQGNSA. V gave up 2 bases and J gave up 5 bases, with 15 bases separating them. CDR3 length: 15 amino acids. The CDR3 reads CASSLSPDSKYGYTF. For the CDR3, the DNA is TGTGCCAGCAGCTTAAGTCCGGACAGTAAATATGGCTACACCTTC.

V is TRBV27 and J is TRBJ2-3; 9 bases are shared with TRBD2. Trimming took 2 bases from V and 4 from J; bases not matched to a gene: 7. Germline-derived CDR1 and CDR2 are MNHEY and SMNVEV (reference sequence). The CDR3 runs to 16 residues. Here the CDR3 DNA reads TGTGCCAGCAGTTTACGGCGGGGGGGCCAAGCAGATACGCAGTATTTT. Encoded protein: CASSLRRGGQADTQYF.

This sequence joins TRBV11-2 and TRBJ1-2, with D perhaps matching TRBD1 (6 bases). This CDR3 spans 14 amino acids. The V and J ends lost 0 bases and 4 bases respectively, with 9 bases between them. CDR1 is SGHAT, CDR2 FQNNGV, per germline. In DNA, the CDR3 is TGTGCCAGCAGCTTAGATCAGGGGTCCTATGGCTACACCTTC. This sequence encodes CASSLDQGSYGYTF. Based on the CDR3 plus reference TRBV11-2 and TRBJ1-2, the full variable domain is EAGVAQSPRYKIIEKRQSVAFWCNPISGHATLYWYQQILGQGPKLLIQFQNNGVVDDSQLPKDRFSAERLKGVDSTLKIQPAKLEDSAVYLCASSLDQGSYGYTFGSGTRLTVV.

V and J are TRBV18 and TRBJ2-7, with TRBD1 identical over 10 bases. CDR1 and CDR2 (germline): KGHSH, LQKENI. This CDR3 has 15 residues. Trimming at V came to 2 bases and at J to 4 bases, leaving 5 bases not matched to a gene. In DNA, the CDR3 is TGTGCCAGCTCACCAGCCTGGGACAGGGGTTACGAGCAGTACTTC. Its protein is CASSPAWDRGYEQYF.

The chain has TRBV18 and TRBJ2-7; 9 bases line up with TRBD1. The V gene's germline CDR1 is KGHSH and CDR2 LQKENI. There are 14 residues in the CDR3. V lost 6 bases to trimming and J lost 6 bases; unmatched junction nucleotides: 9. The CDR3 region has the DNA TGTGCCAGCTCGGTGGCACAGGGGGCCATCGAGCAGTACTTC. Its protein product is CASSVAQGAIEQYF.

The CDR3 protein is CASTGDSGNTIYF. DNA of the CDR3: TGTGCCAGCACCGGGGACTCTGGAAACACCATATATTTT. This chain links TRBV2 with TRBJ1-3; D gene unclear. Germline loops: CDR1 SNHLY, CDR2 FYNNEI. The CDR3 totals 13 residues. Trimming left V 7 bases short and J 0 bases short, with 7 bases between.

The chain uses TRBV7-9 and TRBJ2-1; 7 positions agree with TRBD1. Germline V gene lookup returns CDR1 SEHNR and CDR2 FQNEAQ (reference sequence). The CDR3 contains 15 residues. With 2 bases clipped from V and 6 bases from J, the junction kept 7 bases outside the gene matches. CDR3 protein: CASSLFEGALNEQFF. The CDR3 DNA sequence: TGTGCCAGCAGCTTATTTGAGGGGGCCCTCAATGAGCAGTTCTTC.

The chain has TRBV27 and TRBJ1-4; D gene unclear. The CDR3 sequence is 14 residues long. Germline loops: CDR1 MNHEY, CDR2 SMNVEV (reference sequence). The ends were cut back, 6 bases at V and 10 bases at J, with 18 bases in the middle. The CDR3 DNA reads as TGTGCCAGCAGCCCGACATGGGTATCCGGAAAACTGTTTTTT. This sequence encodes CASSPTWVSGKLFF.

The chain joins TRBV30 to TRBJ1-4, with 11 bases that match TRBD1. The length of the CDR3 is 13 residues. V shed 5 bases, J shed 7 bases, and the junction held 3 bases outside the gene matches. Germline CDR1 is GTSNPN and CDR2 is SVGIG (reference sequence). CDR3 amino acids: CAWGQGAGEKLFF. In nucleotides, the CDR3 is TGTGCCTGGGGACAGGGGGCGGGTGAAAAACTGTTTTTT.

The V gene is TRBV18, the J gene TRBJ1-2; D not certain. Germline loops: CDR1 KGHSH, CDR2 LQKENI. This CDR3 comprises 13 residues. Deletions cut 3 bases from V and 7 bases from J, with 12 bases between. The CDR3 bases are TGTGCCAGCTCACCGGTAACGGAGAGTGGCTACACCTTC. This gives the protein CASSPVTESGYTF. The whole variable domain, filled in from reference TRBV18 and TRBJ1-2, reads NAGVMQNPRHLVRRRGQEARLRCSPMKGHSHVYWYRQLPEEGLKFMVYLQKENIIDESGMPKERFSAEFPKEGPSILRIQQVVRGDSAAYFCASSPVTESGYTFGSGTRLTVV.

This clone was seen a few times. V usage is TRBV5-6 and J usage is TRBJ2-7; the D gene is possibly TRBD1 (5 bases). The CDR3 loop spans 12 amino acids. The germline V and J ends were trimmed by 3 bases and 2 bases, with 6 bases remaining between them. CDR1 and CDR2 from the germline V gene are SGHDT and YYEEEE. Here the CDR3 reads CASSYRTYEQYF. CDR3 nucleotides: TGTGCCAGCAGCTACAGGACCTACGAGCAGTACTTC.

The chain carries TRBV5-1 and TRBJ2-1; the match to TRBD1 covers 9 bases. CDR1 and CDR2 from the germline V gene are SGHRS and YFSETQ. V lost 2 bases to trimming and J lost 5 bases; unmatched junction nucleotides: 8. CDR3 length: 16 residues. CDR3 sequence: CASSFPRDRGNNEQFF. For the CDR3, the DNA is TGCGCCAGCAGCTTCCCGAGAGACAGGGGGAACAATGAGCAGTTCTTC.

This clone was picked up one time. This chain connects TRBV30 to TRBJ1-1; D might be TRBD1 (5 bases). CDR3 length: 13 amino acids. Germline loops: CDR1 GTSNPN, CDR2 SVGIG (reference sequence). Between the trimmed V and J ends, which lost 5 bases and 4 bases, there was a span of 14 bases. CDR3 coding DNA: TGTGCCTGGGTGGGCTCAAGGGGCACTGAAGCTTTCTTT. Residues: CAWVGSRGTEAFF.

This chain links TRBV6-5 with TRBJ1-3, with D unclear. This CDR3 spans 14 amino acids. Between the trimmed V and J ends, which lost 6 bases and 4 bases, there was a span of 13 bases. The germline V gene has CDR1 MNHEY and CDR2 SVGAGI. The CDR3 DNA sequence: TGTGCCAGCAGACCGCCGGGTGAGGGAAACACCATATATTTT. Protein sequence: CASRPPGEGNTIYF.

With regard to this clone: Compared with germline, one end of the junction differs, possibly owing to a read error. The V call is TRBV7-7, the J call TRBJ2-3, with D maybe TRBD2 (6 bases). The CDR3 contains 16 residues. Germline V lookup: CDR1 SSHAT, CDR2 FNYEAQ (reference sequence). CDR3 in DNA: TGTGCTAGCAGCGCTGGGACTCGTCCTAGCACAGATACGCAGTATTTT. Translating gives CASSAGTRPSTDTQYF.

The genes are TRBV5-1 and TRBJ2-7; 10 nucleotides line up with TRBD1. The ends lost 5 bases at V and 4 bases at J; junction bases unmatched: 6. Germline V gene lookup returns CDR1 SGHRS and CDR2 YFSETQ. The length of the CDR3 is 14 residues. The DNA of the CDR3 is TGCGCCAGCAGGGGGACAGGGGCGGGATACGAGCAGTACTTC. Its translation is CASRGTGAGYEQYF.

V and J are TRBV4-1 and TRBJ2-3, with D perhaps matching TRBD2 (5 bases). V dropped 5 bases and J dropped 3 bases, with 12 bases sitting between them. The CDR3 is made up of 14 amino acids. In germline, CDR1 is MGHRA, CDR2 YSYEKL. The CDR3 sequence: CASSLELATDTQYF. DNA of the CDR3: TGCGCCAGCAGCTTGGAGCTAGCAACAGATACGCAGTATTTT.

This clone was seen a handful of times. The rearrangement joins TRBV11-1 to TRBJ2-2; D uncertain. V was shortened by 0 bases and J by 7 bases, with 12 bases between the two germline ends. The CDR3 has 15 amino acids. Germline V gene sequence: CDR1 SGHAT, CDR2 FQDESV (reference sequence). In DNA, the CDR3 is TGTGCCAGCAGCTTAGCCCGCCGACTGATCGGGGAGCTGTTTTTT. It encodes CASSLARRLIGELFF.

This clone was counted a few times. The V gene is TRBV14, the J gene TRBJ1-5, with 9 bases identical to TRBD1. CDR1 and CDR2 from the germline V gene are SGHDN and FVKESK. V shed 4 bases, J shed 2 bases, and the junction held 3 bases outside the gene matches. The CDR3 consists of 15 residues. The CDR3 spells CASSLGQGRNQPQHF. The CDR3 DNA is TGTGCCAGCAGCCTTGGACAGGGGCGCAATCAGCCCCAGCATTTT.

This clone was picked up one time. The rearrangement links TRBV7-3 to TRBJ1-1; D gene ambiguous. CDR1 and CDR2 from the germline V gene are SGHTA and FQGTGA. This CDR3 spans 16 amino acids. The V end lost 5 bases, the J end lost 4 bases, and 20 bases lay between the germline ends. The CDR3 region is CASSPQADKSSTEAFF. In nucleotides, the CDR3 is TGTGCCAGCAGCCCCCAAGCCGACAAAAGTAGCACTGAAGCTTTCTTT.

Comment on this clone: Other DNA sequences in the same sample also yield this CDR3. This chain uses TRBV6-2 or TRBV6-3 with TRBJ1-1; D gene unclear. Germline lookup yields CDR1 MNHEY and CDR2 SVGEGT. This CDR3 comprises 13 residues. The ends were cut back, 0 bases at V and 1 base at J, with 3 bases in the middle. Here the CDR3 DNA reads TGTGCCAGCAGTTACTCGAGGAACACTGAAGCTTTCTTT. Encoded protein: CASSYSRNTEAFF.

The CDR3 bases are TGTGCCAGCACCCCCCGGGTATCCATGAACACTGAAGCTTTCTTT. Protein sequence: CASTPRVSMNTEAFF. The rearrangement links TRBV11-2 to TRBJ1-1, with unresolved D. The CDR3 is 15 amino acids. The V end lost 7 bases, the J end lost 0 bases, and 15 bases lay between the germline ends. Germline loops: CDR1 SGHAT, CDR2 FQNNGV.